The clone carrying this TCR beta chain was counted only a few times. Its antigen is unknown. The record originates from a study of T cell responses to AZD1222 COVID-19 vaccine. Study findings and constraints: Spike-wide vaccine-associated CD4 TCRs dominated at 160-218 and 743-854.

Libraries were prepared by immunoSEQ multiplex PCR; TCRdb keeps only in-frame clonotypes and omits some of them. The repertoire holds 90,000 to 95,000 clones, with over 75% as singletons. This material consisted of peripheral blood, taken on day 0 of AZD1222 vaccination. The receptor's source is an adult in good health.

The CDR3 DNA sequence: TGTGCCAGCAGCCCGTATGACGTTGGAACTAATGAAAAACTGTTTTTT. Encoded protein: CASSPYDVGTNEKLFF. The rearrangement uses TRBV7-9 and TRBJ1-4; no clear D gene. Trimming stripped 5 bases from V and 1 base from J, with 14 bases between. Germline V gene data show CDR1 as SEHNR and CDR2 as FQNEAQ (reference sequence). This CDR3 spans 16 amino acids.